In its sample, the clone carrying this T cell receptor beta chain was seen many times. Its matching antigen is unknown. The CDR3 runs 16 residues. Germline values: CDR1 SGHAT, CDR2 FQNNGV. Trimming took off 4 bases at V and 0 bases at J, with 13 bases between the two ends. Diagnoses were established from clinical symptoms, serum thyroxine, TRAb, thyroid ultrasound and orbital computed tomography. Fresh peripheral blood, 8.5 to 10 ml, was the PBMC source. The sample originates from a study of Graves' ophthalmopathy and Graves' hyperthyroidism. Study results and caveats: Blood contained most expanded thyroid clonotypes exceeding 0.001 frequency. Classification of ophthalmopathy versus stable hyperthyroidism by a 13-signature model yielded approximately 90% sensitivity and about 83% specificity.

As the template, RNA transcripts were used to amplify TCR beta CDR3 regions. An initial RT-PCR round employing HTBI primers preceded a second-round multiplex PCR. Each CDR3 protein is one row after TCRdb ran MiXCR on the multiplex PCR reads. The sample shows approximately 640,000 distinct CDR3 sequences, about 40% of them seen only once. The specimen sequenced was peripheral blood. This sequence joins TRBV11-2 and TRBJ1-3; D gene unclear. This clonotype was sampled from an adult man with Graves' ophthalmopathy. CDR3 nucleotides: TGTGCCAGCAGCTCCATTCGACATGGCTCTGGAAACACCATATATTTT. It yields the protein CASSSIRHGSGNTIYF.